This entry describes one T cell receptor beta chain. What it recognizes is unknown. V gave up 5 bases and J gave up 0 bases, with 8 bases separating them. The CDR3 has 14 amino acids. The V gene's germline CDR1 is MNHNY and CDR2 SVGAGI (reference sequence). This record belongs to a study of OX40 agonist ivuxolimab in advanced cancers. Turning to the study itself: Patients were dosed intravenously with ivuxolimab at 0.01 to 10 mg/kg every 2 weeks. Subjects had a mean age of around 60 years, with a range of 23 to 79; around 83% were male. Study-wide results and caveats: CD8+ T cells averaged more expanded clones than CD4+. The antigens recognized by the expanded peripheral T cells, that is their antigen specificity, were not determined.

The data were produced by immunoSEQ multiplex PCR, yet TCRdb's version contains in-frame clones alone and is incomplete. The sample has fewer than 75,000 clones, about 87% seen once. The specimen comprised CD4+ or CD8+ T cells sorted from blood, sampled in a trial of the OX40 agonist ivuxolimab. This clonotype was obtained from an adult with an advanced solid tumor such as melanoma, head and neck, liver or kidney cancer. The chain has TRBV6-6 and TRBJ1-3; D remains ambiguous. CDR3 nucleotides: TGTGCCAGCAGTCAGGAGGGCTCTGGAAACACCATATATTTT. This codes for CASSQEGSGNTIYF.